Here is one T cell receptor beta chain with its context. Original handling: The authors estimated nucleated cell counts from reference gene primer amplification. Produced via immunoSEQ multiplex PCR; TCRdb's table is partial and in-frame only. V and J calls and clone size are those listed in that table; D and trimming were worked out from the DNA. The table lists roughly 140,000 clones, approximately 80% of them singletons. The source of the sample is a study of blood T cell repertoires in COVID-19. About the research overall: COVID-19 samples, acute and convalescent, were from the United States, Italy and Spain. Sources were T cells, B-cell-depleted T cells, or PBMCs; the material itself was cDNA or gDNA.

Sample: peripheral blood. The origin of this receptor is a man in his 60s with active or convalescent COVID-19.

DNA of the CDR3: TGTGCCAGCAGCTGGCGCGGGACCTCCTACGAGCAGTACTTC. This codes for CASSWRGTSYEQYF. The rearrangement uses TRBV7-9 and TRBJ2-7, with D tentatively TRBD2 (6 bases). V lost 4 bases to trimming and J lost 0 bases, with 10 bases between them. Germline CDR1 is SEHNR and CDR2 is FQNEAQ (reference sequence). The CDR3 spans 14 residues.